This is a list of T cell receptor beta chains from one sample in a study of blood T cells in healthy people across ages. Using its own MiXCR run on the 5' RACE reads, TCRdb lists one record per CDR3 protein. The top ten clones hold about 22% of a sample with around 940,000 distinct CDR3 sequences, roughly half of them seen once. Sequenced: blood. These TCRs come from a woman aged 55-69 years in good health. Each CDR3 is given with its conserved first and last residue. Fields, in order: V gene, J gene, CDR3 protein.

TRBV20-1	TRBJ2-1	CSAYKGDRRDEQFF
TRBV11-1	TRBJ1-4	CASSLGSRETTNEKLFF
TRBV9	TRBJ2-2	CASSQDAGELFF
TRBV19	TRBJ2-1	CATLRDLSYNEQFF
TRBV30	TRBJ2-5	CAWSVSPDSEGEQYF
TRBV12-3/TRBV12-4	TRBJ1-1	CASSRQGNTEAFF
TRBV20-1	TRBJ2-5	CSAIGSGETQYF
TRBV28	-	CASSRSDVGEQYF
TRBV11-2	TRBJ2-5	CASSLGPSGETQYF
TRBV4-1	TRBJ1-2	CASSHQGARGSYGYTF
TRBV5-1	TRBJ2-1	CASSAPRDRFYNEQFF
TRBV6-6	TRBJ1-2	CASSMGQFYGYTF
TRBV28	TRBJ1-5	CASSLGQLHQPQHF
TRBV14	TRBJ1-2	CASSQQTGFSYGYTF
TRBV7-9	TRBJ2-4	CASSSQAGRDIQYF
TRBV5-8	TRBJ1-2	CASSPESPWDASYGYTF
TRBV3-1	TRBJ1-5	CASSPGSRGTGNQPQHF
TRBV6-2/TRBV6-3	TRBJ2-1	CASSPFRVQFF
TRBV7-2	TRBJ2-7	CASSPTRGSLPEQYF
TRBV14	TRBJ1-2	CASSPSGRPNYGYTF
TRBV29-1	TRBJ2-3	CSVDFGDADTQYF
TRBV6-6	TRBJ2-7	CASSYLGRVIYEQYF
TRBV6-1	TRBJ2-7	CASRGTLVYEQYF
TRBV7-8	TRBJ2-1	CASSLISGTANEQFF
TRBV7-2	TRBJ2-7	CASSLRAGTSGSSYEQYF
TRBV7-2	TRBJ1-1	CASSPEMALSEAFF
TRBV20-1	TRBJ2-1	CSAGRGIGNEQFF
TRBV6-5	TRBJ2-1	CASSYSDWQGPYNEQFF
TRBV11-2	TRBJ2-7	CASSLNGDAGNYEQYF
TRBV27	TRBJ1-1	CASSFVGSTEAFF
TRBV7-2	TRBJ2-7	CASSLEDRGYYEQYF
TRBV10-3	TRBJ1-5	CAISRDTNQPQHF
TRBV20-1	TRBJ2-7	CSAPQGGYEQYF
TRBV18	TRBJ2-3	CASSPSGSLTDTQYF
TRBV4-2	TRBJ2-1	CASSPLGTGGYNEQFF
TRBV20-1	TRBJ2-1	CSAEDSSSYNEQFF
TRBV20-1	TRBJ2-7	CSASTSGYEQYF
TRBV7-6	TRBJ2-5	CASREHRGFKETQYF
TRBV4-1	TRBJ1-6	CASSPLQGKGSPLHF
TRBV7-2	TRBJ2-7	CASTIGGSYEQYF
TRBV12-3/TRBV12-4	TRBJ1-4	CASSLGVAGREKLFF
TRBV6-6	TRBJ2-7	CASSYSVQGSYEQYF
TRBV4-3	TRBJ2-7	CASSQDKQGYEQYF
TRBV5-6	TRBJ2-1	CASRHREAGSEQFF
TRBV29-1	TRBJ2-6	CSVEGHSRANVLTF
TRBV6-4	TRBJ2-3	CASSDAGADTDTQYF
TRBV20-1	TRBJ1-4	CSALGQGGTNEKLFF
TRBV7-9	TRBJ2-5	CASSFDPSHGETQYF
TRBV6-2/TRBV6-3	TRBJ2-1	CASSHSGRAIWQFF
TRBV28	TRBJ2-1	CASSKNPGVREQFF
TRBV29-1	TRBJ2-5	CSVERSGETQYF
TRBV12-3/TRBV12-4	TRBJ2-4	CASSPKNIQYF
TRBV6-1	TRBJ2-1	CASSLWGGAGVGINEQFF
TRBV20-1	TRBJ2-7	CSASDTGTASYEQYF
TRBV6-5	TRBJ2-5	CASSQGQGRQQYF
TRBV25-1	TRBJ1-6	CASSESENSPLHF
TRBV12-3/TRBV12-4	TRBJ2-3	CASSQQGAHTTDTQYF
TRBV12-3/TRBV12-4	TRBJ2-3	CASSSPRTEGTDTQYF
TRBV27	TRBJ2-7	CASTMFSGSSEQYF